These 2 T cell receptor beta chains originate from one sample sequenced in a study of shared clonotypes between healthy human individuals. This table comes from immunoSEQ multiplex PCR, and its TCRdb copy is limited to in-frame clones, with some not included. In the table there are roughly 2.4 million clones, approximately 94% of which are singletons. The sequenced sample consisted of naive CD4+ T cells sorted from blood. Documented subset: CD45RA+ positively selected. These receptors all come from a man aged 18-30 years in good health.

The chain joins TRBV19 to TRBJ1-1; possible D gene TRBD1, 5 bases. Trimming shortened V by 7 bases and J by 5 bases, and 20 bases separated the two germline ends. CDR3 length: 15 amino acids. Germline V lookup: CDR1 LNHDA, CDR2 SQIVND (reference sequence). As DNA, the CDR3 is TGTGCCAGTACGGTCCAGGAGGGACGTATGACTGAAGCTTTCTTT. Translated, it gives CASTVQEGRMTEAFF.

The chain couples TRBV6-5 to TRBJ2-7; D ambiguous. The CDR3 is 15 amino acids. The germline V gene encodes CDR1 MNHEY and CDR2 SVGAGI. V lost 0 bases and J 2 bases, leaving 11 bases between the germline ends. CDR3 sequence reads: CASSYSIDTAYEQYF. CDR3 coding DNA: TGTGCCAGCAGTTACTCGATCGACACCGCCTACGAGCAGTACTTC.